The 8 T cell receptor beta chains given below trace back to one sample, sequenced in a study of blood T cell repertoires in COVID-19. The protocol was immunoSEQ multiplex PCR, while the TCRdb copy is restricted to in-frame clones and leaves out a portion. The table lists fewer than 300,000 clones, more than 75% of them singletons. The sample consisted of PBMCs or T cells enriched from blood (not recorded which). The receptor set was obtained from a woman aged 40 to 50 with acute COVID-19.

The chain combines TRBV15 with TRBJ2-5, with 8 bases that match TRBD1. The CDR3 length is 17 residues. Germline V gene lookup returns CDR1 LNHNV and CDR2 YYDKDF (reference sequence). J gave up 4 bases and V 1 base, and 11 bases lay outside the gene matches. The chain's CDR3 is CATSRGHGQGGLETQYF. The CDR3 DNA sequence: TGTGCCACCAGCAGAGGTCACGGACAGGGTGGTTTAGAGACCCAGTACTTC.

The rearrangement uses TRBV29-1 and TRBJ2-7, with TRBD2 matching 14 bases. The germline gives CDR1 SQVTM, CDR2 ANQGSEA. The CDR3 totals 15 residues. J was trimmed by 2 bases and V by 7 bases; bases with no gene match: 7. The CDR3 is CSGRTSGRWPYEQYF. DNA of the CDR3: TGCAGCGGCAGGACTAGCGGGAGGTGGCCCTACGAGCAGTACTTC.

The chain is built from TRBV15 and TRBJ1-1; no firm D call. The CDR3 is 13 residues long. Germline V gives CDR1 LNHNV, CDR2 YYDKDF (reference sequence). V dropped 0 bases and J dropped 11 bases, with 13 bases sitting between them. The CDR3 loop reads CATSRETYRRAFF. CDR3 DNA sequence: TGTGCCACCAGCAGAGAGACATACAGACGGGCTTTCTTT.

V is TRBV19 and J is TRBJ1-6, with D uncertain. The germline V gene encodes CDR1 LNHDA and CDR2 SQIVND (reference sequence). The CDR3 runs to 17 residues. Between the trimmed V and J ends, which lost 5 bases and 2 bases, there was a span of 16 bases. The CDR3 region is CASSPQPSSAYNSPLHF. CDR3 nucleotide sequence: TGTGCCAGTAGTCCCCAACCCTCCAGCGCCTATAATTCACCCCTCCACTTT.

CDR3 region: CASSPLEGGGTEAFF. The CDR3 nucleotides read TGTGCCAGCTCACCCCTGGAAGGGGGGGGCACTGAAGCTTTCTTT. The chain couples TRBV18 to TRBJ1-1; possible D gene TRBD1, 6 bases. Germline loops: CDR1 KGHSH, CDR2 LQKENI. V shed 3 bases and J shed 4 bases, with 15 bases lying between them. The CDR3 totals 15 residues.

This clone was observed once. The chain employs TRBV6-1 and TRBJ2-2; no clear D. The CDR3 has 12 residues. Germline-derived CDR1 and CDR2 are MNHNS and SASEGT. Trimming took off 2 bases at V and 6 bases at J, with 4 bases between the two ends. The CDR3 loop reads CASSETSGELFF. Here the CDR3 DNA reads TGTGCCAGCAGTGAAACATCCGGGGAGCTGTTTTTT.

CDR3 amino acids: CASSLATTQETQYF. CDR3 nucleotides: TGTGCCAGCAGCTTAGCGACTACCCAAGAGACCCAGTACTTC. The V call is TRBV7-2, the J call TRBJ2-5; a possible D gene is TRBD2 (5 bases). The CDR3 contains 14 residues. Germline CDR1 SGHTA, CDR2 FQGNSA. Deletions cut 0 bases from V and 1 base from J, with 6 bases between.

The V gene is TRBV29-1, the J gene TRBJ2-1, with TRBD1 as a possible D gene (5 bases). Trimming shortened V by 5 bases and J by 2 bases, and 7 bases separated the two germline ends. Germline lookup yields CDR1 SQVTM and CDR2 ANQGSEA. CDR3 length: 12 amino acids. The CDR3 DNA reads as TGCAGCGTTAGGACAACCTACAATGAGCAGTTCTTC. Translating gives CSVRTTYNEQFF.